This T cell receptor beta chain comes out of a study of blood T cell repertoires in COVID-19 (dated by TCRdb to about 2020). At the level of the whole study: Collaborator samples came from the United States, Italy and Spain and covered acute and convalescent phases of COVID-19. The prospective study material was composed of cDNA or gDNA derived from T cells, B-cell-depleted T cells, or PBMCs. Subjects who had been exposed to COVID-19, were actively infected with it, or had recovered from it provided the deeply sampled blood TCRbeta repertoires that made up the dataset. The repertoires were made available in a free public database intended to serve as a resource for research on the immune response to SARS-CoV-2. Samples came from the ongoing ImmuneRACE study (first 160 participants) plus 1,254 subjects from 6 global collaborators. A de-identified subject ID, COVID-19 status, age in years and sex were almost always included in the sample metadata. Where HLA class I and class II types were available, the types were taken from metadata supplied by the sample provider, not from assay-based typing.

Remarks on this clone: Its specific antigen is unknown. Nothing much larger sits one base from this clone, and base qualities are not available.

TCRbeta CDR3 regions were amplified from genomic DNA using the immunoSEQ Assay, a bias-controlled multiplex PCR. As for the authors' bioinformatics: The number of nucleated cells in each sample was estimated by amplification of reference gene primers within the assay. To quantify the absolute abundance of each unique TCRbeta CDR3 rearrangement, sequence reads were collapsed and filtered. Productive Simpson clonality was computed per sample as the square root of Simpson's diversity index over productive rearrangements. The clones in this table, taken by TCRdb from immuneACCESS, are in-frame only. Not every clone is retained; where verified, under half of the shortfall comes from an unresolved V gene, and the cause of the rest is unknown. D and trimming come from the DNA, and the V and J calls and clone size come from that table. The sample data list approximately 130,000 clones, and 70% to 80% of these were observed just once. The ten largest clonotypes hold under 14% of the sample.

The collaborating institutions used their own protocols to collect whole blood in K2EDTA tubes. For TCRbeta analysis, collaborators shipped samples as frozen whole blood, isolated PBMCs, or DNA extracted from either of those sample types. General study outcomes and caveats: Clinical and demographic metadata were provided uncurated, with the amount varying by source and participant.

The source of this sequence is a human donor in a cohort sampled during active COVID-19. The specimen sequenced was peripheral blood.

Here is the DNA: TGTGCCAGCAGTGCCTTCGGAGGGGCCGGGGAGCTGTTTTTT. The resulting protein is CASSAFGGAGELFF. The V gene is TRBV25-1 and the J gene is TRBJ2-2; TRBD2 might be the D gene, on 6 matching bases. The CDR3, cysteine through phenylalanine, is 14 amino acids long. Left in the record is the CDR3 DNA by itself, 42 bases read in frame from the first base. V is cut by 4 bases and J by 6 bases, and the space between the germline ends is 12 bases. The germline V gene supplies CDR1 MGHDK and CDR2 SYGVNS.